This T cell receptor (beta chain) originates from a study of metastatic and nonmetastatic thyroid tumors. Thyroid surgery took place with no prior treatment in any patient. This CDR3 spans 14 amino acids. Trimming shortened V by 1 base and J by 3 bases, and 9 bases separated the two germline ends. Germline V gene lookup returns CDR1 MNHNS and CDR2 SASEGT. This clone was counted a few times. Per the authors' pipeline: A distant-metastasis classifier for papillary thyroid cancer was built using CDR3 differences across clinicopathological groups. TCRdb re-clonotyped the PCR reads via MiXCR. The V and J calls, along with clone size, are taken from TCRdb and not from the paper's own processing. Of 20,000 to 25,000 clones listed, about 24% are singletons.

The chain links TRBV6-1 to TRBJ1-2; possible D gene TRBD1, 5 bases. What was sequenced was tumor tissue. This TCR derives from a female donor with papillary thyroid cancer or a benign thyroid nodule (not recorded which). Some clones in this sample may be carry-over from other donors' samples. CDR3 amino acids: CASSEVGVHYGYTF. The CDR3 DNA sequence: TGTGCCAGCAGTGAAGTGGGGGTCCACTATGGCTACACCTTC.